This section outlines one T cell receptor (beta chain) sequence together with its context. Antigen specificity is unknown. Some clones are missing from TCRdb's copy, which holds only in-frame ones; the method was immunoSEQ multiplex PCR. The table shows fewer than 4,500 clones, with roughly 65% occurring only once. This sample was taken from a study of CD4+ T cells in melanoma. General study findings and limits: CD8+ T cell, macrophage and B cell function reportedly correlated with neoantigen-specific CD4+ T cells. In melanoma, neoantigen-specific CD4+ T cells reportedly differed in differentiation state.

This receptor was obtained from a human donor with melanoma. Sequenced sample: cells from a culture (not recorded whether cultured in vitro).

The CDR3 DNA sequence: TGTGCCAGCAGCTTGGGAGGTGGGGGTCGACTGATTTACAATGAGCAGTTCTTC. This encodes CASSLGGGGRLIYNEQFF. J is TRBJ2-1 and V is TRBV5-6; either TRBD1 or TRBD2 may supply D (5 bases each). The V and J ends lost 0 bases and 4 bases respectively, with 20 bases between them. There are 18 residues in the CDR3. Germline V lookup: CDR1 SGHDT, CDR2 YYEEEE.